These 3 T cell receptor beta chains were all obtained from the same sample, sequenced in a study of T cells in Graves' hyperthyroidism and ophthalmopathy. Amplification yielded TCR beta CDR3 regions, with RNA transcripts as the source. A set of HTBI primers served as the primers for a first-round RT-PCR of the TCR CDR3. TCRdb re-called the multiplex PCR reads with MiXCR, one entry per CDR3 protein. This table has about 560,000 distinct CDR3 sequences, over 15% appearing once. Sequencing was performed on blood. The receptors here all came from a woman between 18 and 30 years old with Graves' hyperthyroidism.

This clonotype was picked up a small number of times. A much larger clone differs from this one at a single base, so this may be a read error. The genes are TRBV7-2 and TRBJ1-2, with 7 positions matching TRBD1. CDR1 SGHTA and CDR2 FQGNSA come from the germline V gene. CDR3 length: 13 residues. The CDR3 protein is CASSFDRDYGYAF. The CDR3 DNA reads TGTGCCAGCAGCTTTGACAGGGATTATGGCTACGCCTTC.

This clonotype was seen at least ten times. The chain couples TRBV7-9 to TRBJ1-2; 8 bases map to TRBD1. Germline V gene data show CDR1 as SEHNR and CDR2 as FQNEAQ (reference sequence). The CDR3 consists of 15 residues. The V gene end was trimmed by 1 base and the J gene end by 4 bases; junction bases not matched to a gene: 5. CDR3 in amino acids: CASSLGAGGRYGYTF. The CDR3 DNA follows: TGTGCCAGCAGCTTAGGGGCAGGGGGCCGCTATGGCTACACCTTC.

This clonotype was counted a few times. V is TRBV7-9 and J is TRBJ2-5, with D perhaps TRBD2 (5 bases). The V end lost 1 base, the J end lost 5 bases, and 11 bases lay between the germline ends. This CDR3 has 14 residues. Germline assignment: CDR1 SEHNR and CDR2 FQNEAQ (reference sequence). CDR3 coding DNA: TGTGCCAGCAGCTTAGAATCTAGCCTCGAGACCCAGTACTTC. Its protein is CASSLESSLETQYF.